This T cell receptor beta chain was retrieved from a study of blood T cell repertoires in COVID-19. Germline V lookup: CDR1 LGHDT, CDR2 YNNKEL (reference sequence). The germline V and J ends were trimmed by 4 bases and 0 bases, with 10 bases remaining between them. CDR3 length: 15 amino acids. In the original processing: Amplifying reference gene primers gave estimates of nucleated cell counts. The data were produced by immunoSEQ multiplex PCR, yet TCRdb's version contains in-frame clones alone and is incomplete. That table furnishes V, J and clone size, whereas the DNA furnished D and trimming. This sample has under 350,000 clones, with roughly 90% found just once.

The clonotype originates from a man in his forties with acute or convalescent COVID-19. The chain carries TRBV3-1 (or the pseudogene TRBV3-2) and TRBJ1-3; no reliable D call. Specimen: peripheral blood. The CDR3 reads CASSLDTSSGNTIYF. The CDR3, as DNA: TGTGCCAGCAGCCTTGACACGAGCTCTGGAAACACCATATATTTT.